Listed below are T cell receptor beta chains from one sample, sequenced in a study of cytomegalovirus exposure and HLA in healthy donors. Sequencing was performed with immunoSEQ multiplex PCR; in TCRdb, only in-frame clones are kept and a portion is missing. Of about 110,000 clones in the sample, almost 96% were seen once. Sequencing was carried out using PBMCs. The receptor set was obtained from a woman between 18 and 30 years old in good health and CMV-seronegative. The CDR3 runs from the conserved cysteine through the conserved F or W. Fields, in order: CDR3 length, V gene, D gene, J gene, clone size, CDR3 protein, CDR3 DNA. A D gene is named only where the DNA matches it firmly. Size values are once, few and many counts, or a class for expanded clones, and some rows have none.

len: 12; v_gene: TRBV6-4; d_gene: NA; j_gene: TRBJ2-1; abundance: few; CDR3aa: CASRQLYNEQFF; CDR3nt: TGTGCCAGCAGACAACTATACAATGAGCAGTTCTTC
len: 14; v_gene: TRBV28; d_gene: NA; j_gene: TRBJ1-1; abundance: NA; CDR3aa: CASREIQGNTEAFF; CDR3nt: TGTGCCAGCAGAGAAATACAGGGCAACACTGAAGCTTTCTTT
len: 15; v_gene: TRBV18; d_gene: TRBD1; j_gene: TRBJ2-1; abundance: NA; CDR3aa: CASSRDRGSYNEQFF; CDR3nt: TGTGCCAGCTCACGGGACAGGGGTTCCTACAATGAGCAGTTCTTC
len: 13; v_gene: TRBV6-1; d_gene: NA; j_gene: TRBJ1-1; abundance: NA; CDR3aa: CATRVQPNTEAFF; CDR3nt: TGTGCCACCCGGGTCCAACCCAACACTGAAGCTTTCTTT
len: 14; v_gene: TRBV11-2; d_gene: TRBD1; j_gene: TRBJ1-4; abundance: NA; CDR3aa: CASSTGGPNEKLFF; CDR3nt: TGTGCCAGCTCCACAGGGGGCCCGAATGAAAAACTGTTTTTT
len: 13; v_gene: TRBV6-5; d_gene: TRBD1; j_gene: TRBJ2-7; abundance: NA; CDR3aa: CASRRTGTYEQYF; CDR3nt: TGTGCCAGCAGAAGGACAGGGACCTACGAGCAGTACTTC
len: 16; v_gene: TRBV6-5; d_gene: TRBD2; j_gene: TRBJ2-1; abundance: NA; CDR3aa: CASSFNGRGLDNEQFF; CDR3nt: TGTGCCAGCAGTTTTAATGGTAGAGGACTAGACAATGAGCAGTTCTTC
len: 14; v_gene: TRBV7-2; d_gene: NA; j_gene: TRBJ2-2; abundance: NA; CDR3aa: CASHRGSHTGELFF; CDR3nt: TGTGCCAGCCATCGGGGTAGCCACACCGGGGAGCTGTTTTTT
len: 16; v_gene: TRBV19; d_gene: TRBD1; j_gene: TRBJ2-5; abundance: NA; CDR3aa: CASSMPGQGYQETQYF; CDR3nt: TGTGCCAGTAGTATGCCGGGACAGGGGTACCAAGAGACCCAGTACTTC
len: 13; v_gene: TRBV5-1; d_gene: NA; j_gene: TRBJ1-1; abundance: once; CDR3aa: CASSLDSHTEAFF; CDR3nt: TGCGCCAGCAGCCTCGACAGCCACACTGAAGCTTTCTTT
len: 15; v_gene: TRBV7-2; d_gene: TRBD1; j_gene: TRBJ2-7; abundance: NA; CDR3aa: CASSPGQGPSYEQYF; CDR3nt: TGTGCCAGCAGCCCGGGACAGGGGCCGTCCTACGAGCAGTACTTC
len: 15; v_gene: TRBV7-9; d_gene: NA; j_gene: TRBJ1-1; abundance: NA; CDR3aa: CASSLWAGKATEAFF; CDR3nt: TGTGCCAGCAGCTTATGGGCAGGGAAGGCCACTGAAGCTTTCTTT
len: 12; v_gene: TRBV6-4; d_gene: NA; j_gene: TRBJ1-5; abundance: NA; CDR3aa: CASRSGAQPQHF; CDR3nt: TGTGCCAGCAGATCTGGGGCCCAGCCCCAGCATTTT
len: 17; v_gene: TRBV7-9; d_gene: TRBD2; j_gene: TRBJ2-1; abundance: NA; CDR3aa: CASSLTSGGASYNEQFF; CDR3nt: TGTGCCAGCAGTCTGACTAGCGGGGGGGCCTCCTACAATGAGCAGTTCTTC
len: 13; v_gene: TRBV2; d_gene: NA; j_gene: TRBJ2-3; abundance: NA; CDR3aa: CASTPRVADTQYF; CDR3nt: TGTGCCAGCACCCCCCGAGTGGCAGATACGCAGTATTTT